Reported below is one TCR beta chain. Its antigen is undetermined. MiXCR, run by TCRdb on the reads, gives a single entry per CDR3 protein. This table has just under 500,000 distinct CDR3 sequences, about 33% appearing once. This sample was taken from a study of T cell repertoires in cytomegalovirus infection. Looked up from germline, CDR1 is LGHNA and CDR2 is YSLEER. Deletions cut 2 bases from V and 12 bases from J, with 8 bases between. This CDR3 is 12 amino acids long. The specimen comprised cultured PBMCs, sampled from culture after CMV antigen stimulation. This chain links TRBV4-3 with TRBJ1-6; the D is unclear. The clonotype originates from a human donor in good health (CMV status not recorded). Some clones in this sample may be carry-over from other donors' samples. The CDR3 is CASSQLSGPLHF. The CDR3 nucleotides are TGCGCCAGCAGCCAACTATCAGGACCCCTCCACTTT.